In this sample, the clone carrying this T cell receptor (beta chain) turned up a few times. As yet, its antigen is unknown. The read ends 3 residues early relative to the CDR3; the germline J gene fills the gap. This record comes from a study of T cell clonality in common variable immunodeficiency. Study results and caveats: Compared with healthy controls, CVID subjects showed increased TCRbeta clonality, mostly in about a third. CVID subjects shared fewer TCRbeta clones than healthy controls did.

Produced via immunoSEQ multiplex PCR; TCRdb's table is partial and in-frame only. This repertoire holds some 45,000 clones, and none appear only once. The CDR3 sequence is 14 residues long. In germline, CDR1 is SNHLY, CDR2 FYNNEI. The gene calls are TRBV2 and TRBJ2-3; D is uncertain. Sequenced sample: peripheral blood mononuclear cells. The source is a person aged 18 to 75 in good health. This CDR3 reads CASSPLTGQETQYF. The DNA read from the CDR3 is TGTGCCAGCAGTCCCCTCACGGGTCAAGAGACG.